The next 5 T cell receptor beta chains were all read from a single sample in a study of T cell changes during pregnancy in multiple sclerosis (dated by TCRdb to the late 2010s). Library generation was performed with the immunoSEQ multiplex PCR assay. TCRdb re-hosts the immuneACCESS table, in-frame sequences only. Its copies lack some clones; in the studies checked, an unresolved V gene accounts for under half of them, and the cause for the rest is not known. Present in this sample are 65,000 to 75,000 clones, more than 85% of which were seen just once. 1.4% of the sample is in the top ten clones. The sample here was peripheral blood, taken in the second trimester of pregnancy. The receptors derive from a female donor with multiple sclerosis, enrolled in a pregnancy study.

The CDR3 here is CASRWGVNTDTQYF. The CDR3 nucleotides are TGTGCCAGCAGGTGGGGGGTGAACACAGATACGCAGTATTTT. The chain has TRBV7-9 and TRBJ2-3; tentatively, D is TRBD2 (6 bases). This CDR3 has 14 amino acids. V was shortened by 6 bases and J by 2 bases, with 12 bases between the two germline ends. Germline values: CDR1 SEHNR, CDR2 FQNEAQ (reference sequence).

This chain joins TRBV6-5 and TRBJ1-2, with D possibly being TRBD1 (5 bases). The CDR3 loop spans 13 amino acids. Germline values: CDR1 MNHEY, CDR2 SVGAGI. V lost 6 bases and J lost 2, with 10 bases in between. The CDR3 bases are TGTGCCAGCAGGGGGCAGGAGAACTATGGCTACACCTTC. This codes for CASRGQENYGYTF.

J is TRBJ2-2 and V is TRBV6-6, with 8 positions matching TRBD2. Per the germline V gene, CDR1 is MNHNY and CDR2 is SVGAGI (reference sequence). This CDR3 region has 13 residues. The V gene end was trimmed by 8 bases and the J gene end by 7 bases; junction bases not matched to a gene: 6. The CDR3 DNA sequence: TGTGCCAGCCGTAGCGGGGTCTACGGGGAGCTGTTTTTT. It specifies CASRSGVYGELFF.

The chain has TRBV9 and TRBJ2-7, with 8 bases fitting TRBD2. Germline V gives CDR1 SGDLS, CDR2 YYNGEE. CDR3 length equals 15 residues. J lost 5 bases, V lost 1 base, and 8 bases had no gene match. Here the CDR3 reads CASSVTGGGMNEQYF. CDR3 bases: TGTGCCAGCAGCGTAACGGGCGGGGGGATGAACGAGCAGTACTTC.

The V call is TRBV5-4, the J call TRBJ2-5; D is possibly TRBD2 (6 bases). This CDR3 has 16 residues. Per germline, CDR1 SGHNT and CDR2 YYREEE (reference sequence). V lost 4 bases, J lost 1 base, and 17 bases lay in between. CDR3 in amino acids: CASSPLRGNIQETQYF. Written as DNA, the CDR3 is TGTGCCAGCAGCCCGCTCCGGGGGAACATCCAAGAGACCCAGTACTTC.